The text below deals with one T cell receptor (beta chain). Its antigen is currently unknown. This table comes from immunoSEQ multiplex PCR, and its TCRdb copy is limited to in-frame clones, with some not included. This sample has fewer than 3 million clones; 85% to 95% occur once, and the top ten carry approximately 0.39%. This sample stems from a study of shared clonotypes between healthy human individuals. The CDR3 length is 16 residues. Trimming shortened V by 3 bases and J by 0 bases, and 12 bases separated the two germline ends. CDR1 is KGHSH and CDR2 is LQKENI in the germline V gene. Study-wide points: There were few donors, and this limited the genetic and exposure-history diversity represented.

The genes are TRBV18 and TRBJ1-5; D unclear. The TCR comes from a man between 18 and 29 years old in good health. Some clones in this sample may be carry-over from other donors' samples. Sequenced material: naive CD4+ T cells from PBMCs. Subset described: CD45RA+ positively selected. CDR3 amino acids: CASSPKGTFSNQPQHF. CDR3 bases: TGTGCCAGCTCACCCAAGGGCACCTTTAGCAATCAGCCCCAGCATTTT.